Listed here are 8 T cell receptor beta chains from one sample, sequenced in a study of blood T cell repertoires in COVID-19. Repertoires were generated with immunoSEQ multiplex PCR, while TCRdb's copy carries only in-frame clones and drops some. The repertoire includes 250,000 to 300,000 clones, 90% to 95% of them detected once, and around 2.2% sits in the top ten. The sequencing input was peripheral blood. These receptors were obtained from a woman aged 25 to 45 with COVID-19, enrolled during active disease.

The chain couples TRBV7-9 to TRBJ1-5, with D possibly being TRBD1 (5 bases). The CDR3 is 14 amino acids. CDR1 and CDR2 from the germline V gene are SEHNR and FQNEAQ (reference sequence). The V gene lost 6 bases and the J gene lost 0 bases, with 9 bases spanning the gap. CDR3 DNA sequence: TGTGCCAGCAGTGACAGTTATAGCAATCAGCCCCAGCATTTT. As protein: CASSDSYSNQPQHF.

V usage is TRBV29-1 and J usage is TRBJ2-3; weak D call: TRBD2 (6 bases). The germline V gene encodes CDR1 SQVTM and CDR2 ANQGSEA. The CDR3 has 13 residues. Trimming left V 1 base short and J 3 bases short, with 8 bases between. DNA of the CDR3: TGCAGCGTTGAAGCGGGAGCGACAGATACGCAGTATTTT. It specifies CSVEAGATDTQYF.

V usage is TRBV5-1 and J usage is TRBJ2-1; 9 bases fit TRBD2. Germline V gene lookup returns CDR1 SGHRS and CDR2 YFSETQ. This CDR3 is built from 15 residues. The V segment lost 0 bases and the J segment 9 bases; nucleotides outside the gene matches: 7. The CDR3 DNA is TGCGCCAGCAGCTTGGGAGCGGGAGGCAACGGTGAGCAGTTCTTC. It specifies CASSLGAGGNGEQFF.

V usage is TRBV10-3 and J usage is TRBJ2-1, with 10 nucleotides matching TRBD2. The CDR3 runs to 16 residues. Germline trimming cut 5 bases from V and 7 bases from J; bases unmatched to any gene: 11. Germline assignment: CDR1 ENHRY and CDR2 SYGVKD. CDR3 protein: CAISFTSGRALNEQFF. CDR3 bases: TGTGCCATCAGTTTTACCAGCGGGAGGGCCTTGAATGAGCAGTTCTTC.

The rearrangement links TRBV10-3 to TRBJ1-1; TRBD1 aligns across 7 bases. CDR1 and CDR2 from the germline V gene are ENHRY and SYGVKD. With V trimmed by 7 bases and J by 5 bases, 7 bases remained unmatched. This CDR3 region has 13 residues. The CDR3 coding sequence is TGTGCCATCACTGGGACAGCTAGAACTGAAGCTTTCTTT. Its protein is CAITGTARTEAFF.

The chain combines TRBV19 with TRBJ1-5, with TRBD1 matching over 9 bases. Germline V lookup: CDR1 LNHDA, CDR2 SQIVND (reference sequence). V lost 3 bases to trimming and J lost 4 bases; unmatched junction nucleotides: 7. The CDR3 consists of 16 residues. Written as DNA, the CDR3 is TGTGCCAGTAGTATGGACAGGGGAAGGGAAAATCAGCCCCAGCATTTT. It encodes CASSMDRGRENQPQHF. Full variable domain (rest looked up from reference TRBV19 and TRBJ1-5): DGGITQSPKYLFRKEGQNVTLSCEQNLNHDAMYWYRQDPGQGLRLIYYSQIVNDFQKGDIAEGYSVSREKKESFPLTVTSAQKNPTAFYLCASSMDRGRENQPQHFGDGTRLSIL.

The chain recombines TRBV30 with TRBJ2-7, with TRBD2 as a possible D gene (7 bases). The CDR3 extends over 16 amino acids. CDR1 is GTSNPN, CDR2 SVGIG, per germline (reference sequence). V was clipped by 4 bases and J by 3 bases, with 22 bases between them. The CDR3 region has the DNA TGTGCCTGGACCCTACCGGGGGGCGGGAGTGTCTACGAGCAGTACTTC. This codes for CAWTLPGGGSVYEQYF.

The rearrangement uses TRBV11-2 and TRBJ1-2, with 8 positions matching TRBD1. The CDR3 is 14 residues long. The J segment lost 6 bases and the V segment lost 5 bases, leaving 8 bases of the junction unmatched. From germline, CDR1 is SGHAT and CDR2 FQNNGV. As DNA, the CDR3 is TGTGCCAGCAGCGCCCGGACAGGGAAGGATGGCTACACCTTC. Amino acid sequence: CASSARTGKDGYTF.